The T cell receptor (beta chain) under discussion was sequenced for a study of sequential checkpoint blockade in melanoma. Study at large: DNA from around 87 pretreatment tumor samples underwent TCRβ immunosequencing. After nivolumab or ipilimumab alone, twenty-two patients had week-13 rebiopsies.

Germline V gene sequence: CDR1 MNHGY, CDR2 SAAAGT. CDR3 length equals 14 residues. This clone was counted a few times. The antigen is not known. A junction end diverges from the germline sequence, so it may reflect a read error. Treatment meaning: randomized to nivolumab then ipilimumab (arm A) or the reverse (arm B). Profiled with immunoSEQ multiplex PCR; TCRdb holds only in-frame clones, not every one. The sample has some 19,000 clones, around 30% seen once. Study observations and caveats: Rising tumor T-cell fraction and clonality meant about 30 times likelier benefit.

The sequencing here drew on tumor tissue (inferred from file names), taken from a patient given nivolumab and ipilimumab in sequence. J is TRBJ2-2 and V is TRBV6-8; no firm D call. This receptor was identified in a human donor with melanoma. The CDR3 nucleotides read TGTGCCATCAGTATGCCGGGTCGCACCGGGGAGCTGTTTTTT. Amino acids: CAISMPGRTGELFF.